This TCR beta chain appears in the sequencing data of a study of technical replicates of blood from several donors. Sequencing used immunoSEQ multiplex PCR; TCRdb keeps in-frame clones, though not all of them. There are 55,000 to 85,000 clones in the sample; around 97% occur only once, and roughly 0.25% lies in the top ten. Germline V CDR1 and CDR2: SGDLS, YYNGEE. V shed 4 bases and J 1 base; nucleotides not matched to a gene: 10. The CDR3 is made up of 17 amino acids. The count of this clone is one. The chain uses TRBV9 and TRBJ2-1, with TRBD2 matching over 8 bases. This receptor was identified in a human donor in good health. Sequencing input: T cells isolated from PBMCs. CDR3 in amino acids: CASSPRLAQRSYNEQFF. As DNA, the CDR3 is TGTGCCAGCAGCCCGAGACTAGCGCAACGTTCCTACAATGAGCAGTTCTTC.